A single sample gave rise to the 28 T cell receptor beta chains below, sequenced in a study of blood T cell repertoires in COVID-19 (dated by TCRdb to 2019 to 2021). Library preparation employed the immunoSEQ multiplex PCR assay. TCRdb took this table from immuneACCESS and kept in-frame rearrangements with V and J called. Such tables lack part of the clones; where checked against another copy, unresolved V genes explain under half of the gap, and the rest is unexplained. A total of about 300,000 clones appear in this sample, under 90% of them only once. The biggest ten clones account for less than 3.5% of the sample. Sequenced: PBMCs or T cells enriched from blood (not recorded which). These receptors all stem from a woman in her forties or fifties who had been exposed to COVID-19.

The chain uses TRBV5-6 and TRBJ2-5; D uncertain. The CDR3 covers 13 residues. The V and J ends lost 3 bases and 1 base respectively, with 7 bases between them. Germline CDR1 SGHDT, CDR2 YYEEEE. CDR3 sequence: CASSWQIQETQYF. CDR3 DNA sequence: TGTGCCAGCAGCTGGCAGATCCAAGAGACCCAGTACTTC.

This clone was picked up a small number of times. The CDR3 protein is CASSLGYTGVKSPLHF. The CDR3 DNA reads TGCGCCAGCAGCTTGGGATATACAGGGGTAAAATCACCCCTCCACTTT. The rearrangement links TRBV5-1 to TRBJ1-6, with 7 bases lining up with TRBD1. CDR3 length: 16 amino acids. The trim removed 0 bases at V and 10 bases at J, leaving 10 bases unmatched. Germline V lookup: CDR1 SGHRS, CDR2 YFSETQ.

This clone was seen only once. The chain is built from TRBV25-1 and TRBJ1-3, with unresolved D. CDR1 MGHDK and CDR2 SYGVNS come from the germline V gene. The V end lost 5 bases, the J end lost 0 bases, and 17 bases lay between the germline ends. There are 17 residues in the CDR3. The CDR3 DNA follows: TGTGCCAGCAGTCCCCGCGGGCAGGTCGGCTCTGGAAACACCATATATTTT. Translated: CASSPRGQVGSGNTIYF.

DNA of the CDR3: TGTGCCAGCAGGGCTAGCGGGGGGGCTGAGACCCAGTACTTC. It is translated as CASRASGGAETQYF. This chain joins TRBV27 and TRBJ2-5, with 12 positions matching TRBD2. The CDR3 runs to 14 residues. Germline CDR1 reads MNHEY; CDR2 reads SMNVEV (reference sequence). Trimming cost V 6 bases and J 5 bases; bases outside gene matches: 4.

This clone occurred once. The chain couples TRBV4-1 to TRBJ2-2, with D possibly being TRBD2 (6 bases). The CDR3 covers 13 residues. The ends were cut back, 1 base at V and 7 bases at J, with 7 bases in the middle. The V gene's germline CDR1 is MGHRA and CDR2 YSYEKL. The CDR3 region has the DNA TGCGCCAGCAGCCAAGGAGCGGGCGGGGAGCTGTTTTTT. Protein sequence: CASSQGAGGELFF.

The rearrangement joins TRBV4-1 to TRBJ1-4, with D tentatively TRBD1 (6 bases). CDR1 is MGHRA and CDR2 is YSYEKL in the germline V gene. V gave up 2 bases and J gave up 8 bases, with 18 bases separating them. The CDR3 has 16 amino acids. The DNA of the CDR3 is TGCGCCAGCAGCCAACCCTTTCGTTTCGACAGGGAAAAACTGTTTTTT. Translated, it gives CASSQPFRFDREKLFF.

The J gene is TRBJ1-1, the V gene TRBV10-1; no definite D call. The V end lost 1 base, the J end lost 7 bases, and 7 bases lay between the germline ends. Germline V gene lookup returns CDR1 WNHNN and CDR2 SYGVQD (reference sequence). The CDR3 is 12 residues long. Here the CDR3 reads CASSEYGVEAFF. CDR3 nucleotide sequence: TGCGCCAGCAGTGAGTACGGGGTTGAAGCTTTCTTT.

The genes are TRBV6-5 and TRBJ1-2; 9 bases are a match to TRBD1. CDR1 MNHEY and CDR2 SVGAGI come from the germline V gene. V lost 0 bases, J lost 2 bases, and 1 base stayed unmatched. The CDR3 totals 15 residues. The CDR3 region is CASSYSGTGNYGYTF. The CDR3 coding sequence is TGTGCCAGCAGTTACTCCGGGACAGGGAACTATGGCTACACCTTC.

This chain links TRBV10-1 with TRBJ2-3; D is possibly TRBD2 (6 bases). CDR3 size: 18 residues. V was cut by 1 base and J by 1 base, with 18 bases left in between. Looked up from germline, CDR1 is WNHNN and CDR2 is SYGVQD (reference sequence). The chain's CDR3 is CASSEWGLPVGGTDTQYF. The CDR3 nucleotides are TGCGCCAGCAGTGAGTGGGGACTCCCTGTGGGTGGCACAGATACGCAGTATTTT.

The gene calls are TRBV7-2 and TRBJ1-5, with TRBD1 as a possible D gene (5 bases). Germline V gives CDR1 SGHTA, CDR2 FQGNSA. Deletions cut 5 bases from V and 6 bases from J, with 17 bases between. This CDR3 has 15 residues. CDR3 loop: CASSLWTGVAQPQHF. As DNA, the CDR3 is TGTGCCAGCAGCCTCTGGACGGGGGTGGCTCAGCCCCAGCATTTT.

The gene calls are TRBV5-1 and TRBJ2-1; a possible D gene is TRBD1 (5 bases). Germline loops: CDR1 SGHRS, CDR2 YFSETQ. V was trimmed by 0 bases and J by 0 bases, leaving 10 bases between them. The CDR3 consists of 16 residues. CDR3 sequence: CASSLEGARSYNEQFF. The CDR3 coding sequence is TGCGCCAGCAGCTTGGAAGGGGCGCGCTCCTACAATGAGCAGTTCTTC. The variable domain in full, completed from reference TRBV5-1 and TRBJ2-1, reads KAGVTQTPRYLIKTRGQQVTLSCSPISGHRSVSWYQQTPGQGLQFLFEYFSETQRNKGNFPGRFSGRQFSNSRSEMNVSTLELGDSALYLCASSLEGARSYNEQFFGPGTRLTVL.

The V call is TRBV11-2, the J call TRBJ1-1, with a weak D call TRBD1 (5 bases). The V and J ends lost 4 bases and 5 bases respectively, with 14 bases between them. This CDR3 comprises 14 residues. Germline assignment: CDR1 SGHAT and CDR2 FQNNGV. The CDR3 nucleotides are TGTGCCAGCAGCTCCGCAGGGAAGACAACTGAAGCTTTCTTT. As protein: CASSSAGKTTEAFF.

The V and J genes are TRBV5-8 and TRBJ2-7; 9 nucleotides line up with TRBD1. This CDR3 spans 14 amino acids. The V gene end was trimmed by 1 base and the J gene end by 7 bases; junction bases not matched to a gene: 6. Germline V CDR1 and CDR2: SGHTS, YDEGEE. The chain's CDR3 is CASSLQQGAGEQYF. As DNA, the CDR3 is TGTGCCAGCAGCTTGCAACAGGGGGCAGGGGAGCAGTACTTC.

V usage is TRBV5-6 and J usage is TRBJ1-1, with D tentatively TRBD1 (5 bases). Germline V gene data show CDR1 as SGHDT and CDR2 as YYEEEE. V was pared by 3 bases and J by 5 bases, with 11 bases between. This CDR3 is 13 amino acids long. The CDR3 region has the DNA TGTGCCAGCAGCTCCCCCGGGGGAACTGAAGCTTTCTTT. Protein product: CASSSPGGTEAFF. Filled out from reference TRBV5-6 and TRBJ1-1, the complete variable domain reads DAGVTQSPTHLIKTRGQQVTLRCSPKSGHDTVSWYQQALGQGPQFIFQYYEEEERQRGNFPDRFSGHQFPNYSSELNVNALLLGDSALYLCASSSPGGTEAFFGQGTRLTVV.

The V and J genes are TRBV10-3 and TRBJ1-3; D perhaps matches TRBD1 (6 bases). The V gene's germline CDR1 is ENHRY and CDR2 SYGVKD. The CDR3 has 16 residues. Trimming removed 5 bases at V and 0 bases at J, with 14 bases between. CDR3 coding DNA: TGTGCCATCAGTAAAAACAGGGTTGCCTCTGGAAACACCATATATTTT. It is translated as CAISKNRVASGNTIYF.

The V gene is TRBV6-5, the J gene TRBJ2-3; 11 bases align to TRBD2. CDR1 and CDR2 from the germline V gene are MNHEY and SVGAGI. This CDR3 comprises 15 residues. J gave up 4 bases and V 2 bases, and 2 bases lay outside the gene matches. CDR3 nucleotides: TGTGCCAGCAGTTACCTGGGACTAGCGGCAGATACGCAGTATTTT. It is translated as CASSYLGLAADTQYF.

This chain joins TRBV9 and TRBJ2-2; 7 nucleotides agree with TRBD1. The CDR3 contains 13 residues. V was pared by 4 bases and J by 7 bases, with 4 bases of the junction left unmatched. Germline V gene lookup returns CDR1 SGDLS and CDR2 YYNGEE. The CDR3 sequence is CASSLRGNGELFF. The CDR3 nucleotides are TGTGCCAGCAGCCTCAGGGGGAACGGGGAGCTGTTTTTT.

This clone was observed a single time. The chain uses TRBV13 and TRBJ2-5; 7 nucleotides match TRBD1. From germline, CDR1 is PRHDT and CDR2 FYEKMQ (reference sequence). After removal of 0 bases from V and 4 bases from J, the junction contained 8 bases not matched to a gene. The CDR3 spans 16 residues. For the CDR3, the DNA is TGTGCCAGCAGCTTAGGCAAGACAGGGATCGGAGAGACCCAGTACTTC. It codes for CASSLGKTGIGETQYF.

This chain joins TRBV27 and TRBJ2-5; 8 nucleotides line up with TRBD2. J gave up 2 bases and V 2 bases, and 7 bases lay outside the gene matches. The CDR3 spans 16 residues. Germline assignment: CDR1 MNHEY and CDR2 SMNVEV (reference sequence). The CDR3 region is CASSLRASGRQETQYF. The CDR3 DNA follows: TGTGCCAGCAGTTTACGCGCTAGCGGGCGTCAAGAGACCCAGTACTTC.

The rearrangement links TRBV10-3 to TRBJ1-2, with 9 bases lining up with TRBD1. CDR3 length: 14 residues. The junction had 7 bases not matched to a gene; V was cut back by 9 bases and J by 2 bases. CDR1 is ENHRY, CDR2 SYGVKD, per germline. CDR3 in DNA: TGTGCCATTAACCCGACAGGGGGAAACTATGGCTACACCTTC. Its translation: CAINPTGGNYGYTF.

The chain carries TRBV5-4 and TRBJ2-5; a possible D gene is TRBD1 (6 bases). V dropped 3 bases and J dropped 0 bases, with 9 bases sitting between them. Germline V CDR1 and CDR2: SGHNT, YYREEE (reference sequence). This CDR3 has 14 amino acids. CDR3 DNA sequence: TGTGCCAGCAGCTCAACAGGGTACCAAGAGACCCAGTACTTC. Translation: CASSSTGYQETQYF.

This clone was counted between two and nine times. The J gene is TRBJ1-1, the V gene TRBV5-4; 9 positions match TRBD1. The ends lost 2 bases at V and 6 bases at J; junction bases unmatched: 2. Germline V gene lookup returns CDR1 SGHNT and CDR2 YYREEE (reference sequence). CDR3 length: 13 residues. For the CDR3, the DNA is TGTGCCAGCAGCTTAAACAGGGGGCCTGAAGCTTTCTTT. It codes for CASSLNRGPEAFF.

The chain carries TRBV2 and TRBJ1-2; D gene uncertain. CDR3 length: 11 amino acids. Germline values: CDR1 SNHLY, CDR2 FYNNEI. The V and J ends lost 6 bases and 5 bases respectively, with 7 bases between them. CDR3 region: CASSNFYGYTF. CDR3 nucleotide sequence: TGTGCCAGCAGCAACTTTTATGGCTACACCTTC.

The rearrangement links TRBV2 to TRBJ1-3; TRBD1 might be the D (5 bases). The V end lost 2 bases, the J end lost 2 bases, and 7 bases lay between the germline ends. The germline CDR1 and CDR2 sequences are SNHLY and FYNNEI. The CDR3 sequence is 14 residues long. The CDR3 spells CASSEPRAGNTIYF. The CDR3, as DNA: TGTGCCAGCAGTGAACCCAGGGCTGGAAACACCATATATTTT.

The chain has TRBV20-1 and TRBJ1-3, with TRBD1 matching over 8 bases. Germline values: CDR1 DFQATT, CDR2 SNEGSKA (reference sequence). J was trimmed by 3 bases and V by 3 bases; bases with no gene match: 7. CDR3 length equals 15 residues. The CDR3 region is CSASSGQGHGNTIYF. The CDR3 region has the DNA TGCAGTGCTAGTTCCGGACAGGGACATGGAAACACCATATATTTT.

V gene TRBV18 combines with J gene TRBJ2-7, with D possibly TRBD2 on 6 matching bases. Germline CDR1 and CDR2: KGHSH and LQKENI. V was clipped by 3 bases and J by 1 base, with 19 bases between them. The CDR3 extends over 17 amino acids. As DNA, the CDR3 is TGTGCCAGCTCACCGGGACGGGGGTCAAACATTTCCTACGAGCAGTACTTC. Protein: CASSPGRGSNISYEQYF.

The V and J genes are TRBV7-8 and TRBJ2-7; the match to TRBD2 covers 8 bases. After removal of 5 bases from V and 3 bases from J, the junction contained 9 bases not matched to a gene. The CDR3 sequence is 15 residues long. Germline CDR1 SGHVS, CDR2 FQNEAQ. In DNA, the CDR3 is TGTGCCAGCAGCCCGGGACTAGGGGGAATCTACGAGCAGTACTTC. It encodes CASSPGLGGIYEQYF.

This chain connects TRBV28 to TRBJ1-1, with TRBD1 identical over 7 bases. The J segment lost 4 bases and the V segment lost 1 base, leaving 3 bases of the junction unmatched. Germline CDR1 is MDHEN and CDR2 is SYDVKM. The CDR3 is made up of 14 amino acids. The CDR3 loop reads CASSLLQGRTEAFF. The DNA for the CDR3 is TGTGCCAGCAGTTTATTACAGGGGCGCACTGAAGCTTTCTTT.